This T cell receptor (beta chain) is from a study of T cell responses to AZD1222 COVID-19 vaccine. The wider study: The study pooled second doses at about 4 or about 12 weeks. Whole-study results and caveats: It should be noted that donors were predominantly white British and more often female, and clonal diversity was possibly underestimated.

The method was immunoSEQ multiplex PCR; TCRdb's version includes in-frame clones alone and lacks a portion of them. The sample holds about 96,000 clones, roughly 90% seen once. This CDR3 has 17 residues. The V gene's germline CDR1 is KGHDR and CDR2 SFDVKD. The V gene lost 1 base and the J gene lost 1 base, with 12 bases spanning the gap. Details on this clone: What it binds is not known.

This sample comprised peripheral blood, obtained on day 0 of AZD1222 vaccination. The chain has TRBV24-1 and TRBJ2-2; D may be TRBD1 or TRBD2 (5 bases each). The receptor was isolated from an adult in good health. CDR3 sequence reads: CATSDFAGTVNTGELFF. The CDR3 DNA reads TGTGCCACCAGTGATTTTGCTGGGACGGTGAACACCGGGGAGCTGTTTTTT.